The 24 T cell receptor beta chains below come from one sample, sequenced in a study of tumor-infiltrating lymphocytes in primary liver carcinoma. A constant-region primer primed TCR beta cDNA synthesis from about 0.45 ug of total RNA. TCR beta libraries came from three nested multiplex PCR rounds using slightly modified ARM-PCR. The two initial PCR rounds, about 9 cycles each, used TRBV1-TRBV30 forward and C-beta reverse primers. TCRdb independently ran MiXCR on the multiplex PCR reads; one entry per CDR3 protein. The table has approximately 330,000 distinct CDR3 sequences, almost 65% seen once. RNA isolated from unsorted whole blood supplied the blood RNA, with germline DNA also extracted. The source material was peripheral blood. All receptors derive from a man between 40 and 49 years old with primary liver carcinoma and hepatitis B virus infection.

As for this clonotype: This may stem from a read error, because a much larger clone lies one nucleotide away. The chain joins TRBV10-3 to TRBJ2-3; the D gene could be TRBD1 or TRBD2 (5 bases each). The CDR3 has 13 amino acids. CDR1 and CDR2 from the germline V gene are ENHRY and SYGVKD. The CDR3 region has the DNA TGTACCATCAAGGGACCCCACCCAGATACGCAGTATTTT. Translating it yields CTIKGPHPDTQYF.

Of note for this clonotype: Given a much more abundant clone one base away, this may be a read error. The V gene is TRBV5-1, the J gene TRBJ1-6; the match to TRBD1 covers 9 bases. Per germline, CDR1 SGHRS and CDR2 YFSETQ. This CDR3 comprises 14 residues. Here the CDR3 DNA reads TGCGCCAGCAGCTTGGGACAGGGGGACTCACTCCTCCACTTT. Translation gives CASSLGQGDSLLHF.

This clonotype was seen repeatedly, ten times or more. CDR3 in amino acids: CASSPRTHSYEQYF. CDR3 DNA sequence: TGTGCCAGCAGTCCTCGGACCCACTCCTACGAGCAGTACTTC. This rearrangement joins TRBV6-6 to TRBJ2-7; D gene unclear. The V and J ends lost 5 bases and 0 bases respectively, with 11 bases between them. Germline lookup yields CDR1 MNHNY and CDR2 SVGAGI (reference sequence). The CDR3 loop spans 14 amino acids.

Many counts were recorded for this clonotype. The V and J genes are TRBV6-2 or TRBV6-3 and TRBJ2-1; D is perhaps TRBD2 (6 bases). Germline-derived CDR1 and CDR2 are MNHEY and SVGEGT. The ends were cut back, 5 bases at V and 15 bases at J, with 14 bases in the middle. This CDR3 comprises 11 residues. In nucleotides, the CDR3 is TGTGCCAGCAGTCAAGGGCGGGAAAGGTTCTTC. It encodes CASSQGRERFF.

As concerns this clonotype: At one end the junction does not follow the germline gene, possibly because of a read error. The J gene is TRBJ2-7, the V gene TRBV4-2; 11 bases are a match to TRBD2. The CDR3 length is 16 residues. Germline V gives CDR1 LGHNA, CDR2 YNFKEQ. CDR3 sequence (DNA): TGTGCCGGCAGCCAGGGGCTAGCGGGAGGAACCTACGAGCAGTACTTC. Encoded protein: CAGSQGLAGGTYEQYF.

Concerning this clonotype: A much larger clone sits a single nucleotide away, making a read error possible. This chain connects TRBV29-1 to TRBJ1-1; D ambiguous. The CDR3 loop spans 13 amino acids. The V gene's germline CDR1 is SQVTM and CDR2 ANQGSEA. V lost 3 bases, J lost 3 bases, and 11 bases lay in between. Here the CDR3 reads CSVELVQDTEAFF. As DNA, the CDR3 is TGCAGCGTTGAGCTTGTGCAGGACACTGAAGCTTTCTTT.

The chain has TRBV6-1 and TRBJ2-3; the D gene is possibly TRBD1 (6 bases). Trimming took off 6 bases at V and 6 bases at J, with 19 bases between the two ends. CDR1 and CDR2 from the germline V gene are MNHNS and SASEGT. The CDR3 length is 15 residues. The CDR3: CASSAIEQGPDTQYF. Written as DNA, the CDR3 is TGTGCCAGCAGCGCTATCGAACAGGGTCCGGATACGCAGTATTTT.

This clonotype was picked up many times. The CDR3 protein is CASSGGSYEQYF. CDR3 nucleotides: TGTGCCAGCAGTGGCGGGTCCTACGAGCAGTACTTC. The rearrangement links TRBV6-2 or TRBV6-3 to TRBJ2-7; TRBD2 might be the D (5 bases). V lost 5 bases and J lost 1, with 6 bases in between. CDR3 size: 12 residues. Germline V lookup: CDR1 MNHEY, CDR2 SVGEGT.

In its sample, this clonotype was seen once. V is TRBV11-2 and J is TRBJ2-2, with D hard to call. Germline CDR1 SGHAT, CDR2 FQNNGV. CDR3 length: 14 amino acids. With 1 base removed from V and 7 bases from J, the gap between germline ends came to 10 bases. In DNA form, the CDR3 reads TGTGCCAGCAGCTTAGTCTCGGGTCACGGGGAGCTGTTTTTT. It is translated as CASSLVSGHGELFF. Full variable domain (missing parts from reference TRBV11-2 and TRBJ2-2): EAGVAQSPRYKIIEKRQSVAFWCNPISGHATLYWYQQILGQGPKLLIQFQNNGVVDDSQLPKDRFSAERLKGVDSTLKIQPAKLEDSAVYLCASSLVSGHGELFFGEGSRLTVL.

This clonotype occurred a few times. The V and J genes are TRBV4-1 and TRBJ2-3; D is ambiguous. Trimming took 3 bases from V and 2 from J, leaving 9 bases between them. The CDR3 extends over 14 amino acids. CDR1 is MGHRA and CDR2 is YSYEKL in the germline V gene. CDR3 residues: CASSHGSNTDTQYF. The CDR3 region has the DNA TGCGCCAGCAGCCATGGGTCGAACACAGATACGCAGTATTTT.

Of note for this clonotype: With a much larger clone just one base away, this may be a read error. The chain's CDR3 is CASSQIAGAADTQYF. The CDR3 coding sequence is TGTGCCAGCAGCCAAATAGCGGGAGCGGCAGATACGCAGTATTTT. The chain joins TRBV4-2 to TRBJ2-3; 9 bases are shared with TRBD2. Germline assignment: CDR1 LGHNA and CDR2 YNFKEQ. The junction had 4 bases not matched to a gene; V was cut back by 2 bases and J by 4 bases. This CDR3 contains 15 residues.

Worth noting for this clonotype: A much larger clone lies a single base off, so this may be a read error. The DNA for the CDR3 is TGTACCAGCAGGACAGGGTCCTACGAGCAGTACTTC. This encodes CTSRTGSYEQYF. V is TRBV6-5 and J is TRBJ2-7, with 8 positions matching TRBD1. Per germline, CDR1 MNHEY and CDR2 SVGAGI. The CDR3 extends over 12 amino acids.

A remark on this clonotype: The junction does not match germline at one end; this may be a read error. The V call is TRBV11-2, the J call TRBJ1-2; 7 positions match TRBD1. The germline CDR1 and CDR2 sequences are SGHAT and FQNNGV. The CDR3 spans 16 residues. In DNA, the CDR3 is TGTGCCAACAGCGAGGGACAGAGCTCTTTAAACTATGGTTACACCTTC. Its protein is CANSEGQSSLNYGYTF. Based on the CDR3 plus reference TRBV11-2 and TRBJ1-2, the full variable domain is EAGVAQSPRYKIIEKRQSVAFWCNPISGHATLYWYQQILGQGPKLLIQFQNNGVVDDSQLPKDRFSAERLKGVDSTLKIQPAKLEDSAVYLCANSEGQSSLNYGYTFGSGTRLTVV.

This chain uses TRBV11-2 with TRBJ2-3; 11 nucleotides align to TRBD2. Trimming cost V 7 bases and J 3 bases; bases outside gene matches: 9. CDR3 length: 16 amino acids. Germline V gene sequence: CDR1 SGHAT, CDR2 FQNNGV. The CDR3 region is CASNSEIAGGTDTQYF. DNA of the CDR3: TGTGCCAGCAACTCTGAGATAGCGGGAGGGACAGATACGCAGTATTTT.

The rearrangement joins TRBV4-1 to TRBJ2-6, with D possibly matching TRBD2 (6 bases). This CDR3 has 15 amino acids. Per germline, CDR1 MGHRA and CDR2 YSYEKL. The V end was cut by 5 bases, the J end by 2 bases, with 10 bases between. CDR3 coding DNA: TGCGCCAGCAGCGCTCGGGAGACTGGGGCCAACGTCCTGACTTTC. Protein: CASSARETGANVLTF.

A remark on this clonotype: The germline gene is not matched at one end of the junction; a read error may be the cause. The chain joins TRBV29-1 to TRBJ2-7; D gene unclear. Germline loops: CDR1 SQVTM, CDR2 ANQGSEA. CDR3 size: 12 residues. The CDR3 DNA reads as TGCAGCGTTCGGCAGGTGGGCTACGAGCAGTATTTC. It codes for CSVRQVGYEQYF.

Comment on this clonotype: Just one base apart from a much larger clone, this may be a read error. The chain carries TRBV4-1 and TRBJ2-5, with 8 bases that match TRBD2. This CDR3 is built from 15 residues. The V gene's germline CDR1 is MGHRA and CDR2 YSYEKL. The CDR3 protein is CASSQVWGTRETQNF. The DNA for the CDR3 is TGCGCCAGCAGCCAAGTTTGGGGGACTAGAGAGACCCAGAACTTC.

A word on this clonotype: One junction end disagrees with the germline gene, perhaps due to a read error. The chain joins TRBV11-3 to TRBJ2-5; D is perhaps TRBD2 (6 bases). Germline assignment: CDR1 SGHNT and CDR2 YENEEA. This CDR3 spans 13 amino acids. The CDR3 coding sequence is TGTGCCAGCAGCCCTGGAGTAGCGGAGGCCCAGTATTTC. Amino acid sequence: CASSPGVAEAQYF.

Remarks on this clonotype: The junction shows a germline mismatch at one end, possibly a read error. The chain combines TRBV11-2 with TRBJ2-7; TRBD2 matches 11 bases. The CDR3 is made up of 15 amino acids. CDR1 SGHAT and CDR2 FQNNGV come from the germline V gene. The CDR3 sequence is CANSLLAGGIYDQYF. The CDR3 region has the DNA TGTGCCAACAGCTTGTTAGCGGGAGGGATATACGATCAGTACTTC.

Remarks on this clonotype: Being one base from a much bigger clone, this may be a read error. The chain employs TRBV6-6 and TRBJ2-5, with 12 positions matching TRBD2. The CDR3 contains 15 residues. Germline lookup yields CDR1 MNHNY and CDR2 SVGAGI (reference sequence). In DNA, the CDR3 is TGTGCCAGCAGTAAGACTAGCGGGAGAACAGAGACCCAGCACTTC. It yields the protein CASSKTSGRTETQHF.

This clonotype was observed a single time. A read error is likely, as this CDR3 ends without the conserved phenylalanine or tryptophan. The gene calls are TRBV29-1 and TRBJ2-1; D remains unclear. The germline V gene encodes CDR1 SQVTM and CDR2 ANQGSEA. The CDR3 is 15 amino acids. In DNA, the CDR3 is TGCAGCGTTGCTACTGGGCCCAGCTCCTACAATGAACAGTTCTAC. Amino acid sequence: CSVATGPSSYNEQFY.

Concerning this clonotype: This CDR3 fails to terminate in the conserved phenylalanine or tryptophan, so it likely reflects a read error. The chain links TRBV11-2 to TRBJ2-3; 8 bases match TRBD1. V dropped 5 bases and J dropped 1; count of bases not matched to a gene: 14. Germline V CDR1 and CDR2: SGHAT, FQNNGV. The CDR3 extends over 18 amino acids. CDR3 residues: CASSPRQGLALGTDTQYL. The CDR3 region has the DNA TGTGCCAGCAGCCCGAGACAGGGGTTGGCCCTCGGCACAGATACGCAGTATCTT.

This chain connects TRBV4-2 to TRBJ2-1; D not certain. CDR1 and CDR2 (germline): LGHNA, YNFKEQ. Trimming removed 0 bases from V and 10 bases from J, with 16 bases in between. The CDR3 length is 15 residues. CDR3 in amino acids: CASSQDRVGLFEQFF. CDR3 nucleotides: TGTGCCAGCAGCCAAGATCGGGTGGGGTTGTTCGAGCAGTTCTTC.

This clonotype has at least ten counts. The chain uses TRBV11-1 and TRBJ2-5, with 12 bases lining up with TRBD2. The CDR3 extends over 15 amino acids. Germline V gives CDR1 SGHAT, CDR2 FQDESV (reference sequence). V trimming: 3 bases; J trimming: 4 bases; junction bases outside the gene matches: 3. This CDR3 reads CASSFETSGRETQYF. The CDR3 DNA follows: TGTGCCAGCAGCTTTGAGACTAGCGGGAGAGAGACCCAGTACTTC. The entire variable domain, with the rest obtained from reference TRBV11-1 and TRBJ2-5, is as follows: EAEVAQSPRYKITEKSQAVAFWCDPISGHATLYWYRQILGQGPELLVQFQDESVVDDSQLPKDRFSAERLKGVDSTLKIQPAELGDSAMYLCASSFETSGRETQYFGPGTRLLVL.